A single sample gave rise to the 32 T cell receptor beta chains below, sequenced in a study of blood T cells in healthy people across ages. PCR was performed a second time for about 6 to 12 cycles using a sample-barcoded 5' primer and a J-beta primer mix. One entry per CDR3 protein results from TCRdb running MiXCR on the 5' RACE reads. The sample lists around 800,000 distinct CDR3 sequences, about 45% occurring once. The sequencing sample was made of blood. All receptors come from a man older than 75 in good health.

In this sample, this clonotype turned up a few times. The chain combines TRBV3-1 with TRBJ2-1, with unresolved D. The CDR3 runs to 11 residues. Germline V gives CDR1 LGHDT, CDR2 YNNKEL (reference sequence). V was clipped by 7 bases and J by 8 bases, with 9 bases between them. The DNA of the CDR3 is TGTGCCAGCATCCAGCGAGATGAGCAGTTCTTC. Translation: CASIQRDEQFF.

The V and J genes are TRBV29-1 and TRBJ2-5; D may correspond to TRBD1 or TRBD2 (6 bases each). The J call may be faulty, since TRBJ2-1 better matches the DNA end. The CDR3 has 16 amino acids. Germline lookup yields CDR1 SQVTM and CDR2 ANQGSEA. The CDR3 protein is CSVEPPGANLQETQFF. The CDR3 DNA reads as TGCAGCGTTGAACCTCCGGGGGCTAACCTCCAAGAGACCCAGTTCTTC.

The CDR3 here is CASRKGGGGTEAFF. The CDR3 DNA reads as TGTGCCAGCAGGAAAGGGGGCGGCGGCACTGAAGCTTTCTTT. This chain connects TRBV28 to TRBJ1-1, with 7 bases that match TRBD1. Per the germline V gene, CDR1 is MDHEN and CDR2 is SYDVKM. The V gene end was trimmed by 6 bases and the J gene end by 4 bases; junction bases not matched to a gene: 8. The CDR3 loop spans 14 amino acids.

Concerning this clonotype itself: A much bigger clone sits one base away, suggesting this may be a read error. The CDR3 loop reads CASSSASGRSDTQYF. The DNA for the CDR3 is TGTGCCAGCAGCTCCGCTAGCGGGAGGTCAGATACGCAGTATTTT. The rearrangement uses TRBV12-3 or TRBV12-4 and TRBJ2-3, with 11 bases fitting TRBD2. This CDR3 is 15 amino acids long. The junction had 6 bases not matched to a gene; V was cut back by 6 bases and J by 4 bases.

The rearrangement joins TRBV7-2 to TRBJ2-2; 10 bases agree with TRBD2. The V and J ends lost 10 bases and 0 bases, in that order; junction bases with no gene match: 20. The CDR3 extends over 20 amino acids. The germline gives CDR1 SGHTA, CDR2 FQGNSA. The CDR3 DNA sequence: TGTGCCACCCCAAAATTCCCTTGGACTAGCGGAAATGCGAACACCGGGGAGCTGTTTTTT. Protein: CATPKFPWTSGNANTGELFF.

This clonotype was observed a handful of times. The rearrangement links TRBV12-3 or TRBV12-4 to TRBJ1-2; D not certain. V lost 3 bases to trimming and J lost 7 bases, with 3 bases between them. The CDR3 length is 10 residues. CDR3 nucleotide sequence: TGTGCCAGCAGTTTCGGTGGCTACACCTTC. Its protein product is CASSFGGYTF.

The chain has TRBV4-1 and TRBJ2-6, with D perhaps matching TRBD1 (6 bases). The V gene's germline CDR1 is MGHRA and CDR2 YSYEKL. CDR3 length: 20 amino acids. Trimming removed 0 bases at V and 1 base at J, with 19 bases between. DNA for the CDR3: TGCGCCAGCAGCCAAGATTCGTCGAACAGGGCTGTTTCTGGGGCCAACGTCCTGACTTTC. Encoded protein: CASSQDSSNRAVSGANVLTF.

The chain is built from TRBV20-1 and TRBJ1-4, with D unclear. The CDR3 loop spans 12 amino acids. V lost 3 bases, J lost 8 bases, and 10 bases lay in between. Germline V lookup: CDR1 DFQATT, CDR2 SNEGSKA (reference sequence). The CDR3 region has the DNA TGCAGTGCTAGGGAAGGATACGAAAAACTGTTTTTT. This gives the protein CSAREGYEKLFF.

The V and J genes are TRBV7-2 and TRBJ1-6; D unresolved. Deletions cut 1 base from V and 13 bases from J, with 17 bases between. The CDR3 totals 15 residues. CDR1 and CDR2 from the germline V gene are SGHTA and FQGNSA. The CDR3 reads CASSLEASSRPPLHF. CDR3 sequence (DNA): TGTGCCAGCAGCTTAGAAGCCTCGAGTCGGCCTCCCCTCCACTTT.

The rearrangement joins TRBV12-3 or TRBV12-4 to TRBJ2-1; no reliable D call. Trimming stripped 5 bases from V and 4 bases from J, with 21 bases between. The CDR3 covers 17 residues. Written as DNA, the CDR3 is TGTGCCAGCAGTCAGCGCAGTGCAGGACGCGATTACAATGAGCAGTTCTTC. This codes for CASSQRSAGRDYNEQFF.

This clonotype was recorded a few times. V usage is TRBV20-1 and J usage is TRBJ2-5; possibly TRBD2 for D (6 bases). Germline assignment: CDR1 DFQATT and CDR2 SNEGSKA (reference sequence). The V end was cut by 4 bases, the J end by 8 bases, with 14 bases between. The CDR3 sequence is 12 residues long. The CDR3 reads CSATQISGTQYF. CDR3 nucleotides: TGCAGTGCTACCCAAATTAGCGGAACCCAGTACTTC.

The chain uses TRBV7-9 and TRBJ2-3, with 12 nucleotides matching TRBD2. CDR1 and CDR2 (germline): SEHNR, FQNEAQ (reference sequence). This CDR3 is built from 16 residues. The J segment lost 4 bases and the V segment lost 3 bases, leaving 5 bases of the junction unmatched. The CDR3 sequence: CASSFTTSGRADTQYF. The CDR3 DNA is TGTGCCAGCAGCTTTACGACTAGCGGGAGAGCAGATACGCAGTATTTT.

The gene calls are TRBV20-1 and TRBJ2-1; maybe TRBD2 (6 bases). Germline V CDR1 and CDR2: DFQATT, SNEGSKA (reference sequence). This CDR3 has 14 residues. V was shortened by 6 bases and J by 1 base, with 13 bases between the two germline ends. The CDR3 is CSAPPGGSYNEQFF. For the CDR3, the DNA is TGCAGTGCCCCGCCCGGGGGATCCTACAATGAGCAGTTCTTC.

As concerns this clonotype: A single base separates this from a much larger clone, so it may be a read error. The CDR3 DNA sequence: TGCAGCGTTGAAGATCCGTTTGGTCCCAATGAGCAGTTCTTC. Its protein product is CSVEDPFGPNEQFF. The chain is built from TRBV29-1 and TRBJ2-1; D not resolved. Germline CDR1 reads SQVTM; CDR2 reads ANQGSEA. V dropped 0 bases and J dropped 6 bases, with 12 bases sitting between them. The CDR3 totals 14 residues.

This sequence joins TRBV30 and TRBJ1-1; D not resolved. Germline-derived CDR1 and CDR2 are GTSNPN and SVGIG (reference sequence). The CDR3 covers 14 residues. With 8 bases removed from V and 1 base from J, the gap between germline ends came to 17 bases. DNA of the CDR3: TGTGCCCAGTCTCCGGGAAACTCGAACACTGAAGCTTTCTTT. Protein: CAQSPGNSNTEAFF. The full variable domain, its missing parts supplied by reference TRBV30 and TRBJ1-1, is SQTIHQWPATLVQPVGSPLSLECTVEGTSNPNLYWYRQAAGRGLQLLFYSVGIGQISSEVPQNLSASRPQDRQFILSSKKLLLSDSGFYLCAQSPGNSNTEAFFGQGTRLTVV.

This clonotype was picked up a small number of times. This rearrangement joins TRBV20-1 to TRBJ2-3; TRBD2 matches at 7 bases. The CDR3 has 18 residues. After removal of 5 bases from V and 2 bases from J, the junction contained 19 bases not matched to a gene. CDR1 is DFQATT and CDR2 is SNEGSKA in the germline V gene (reference sequence). The CDR3 here is CSAYDSTSSSGLTDTQYF. DNA for the CDR3: TGCAGTGCTTACGATAGTACCTCTTCTAGCGGACTCACAGATACGCAGTATTTT.

Turning to this clonotype: At one end, the junction sequence differs from germline, possibly due to a read error. This rearrangement joins TRBV10-3 to TRBJ1-5; D unclear. The CDR3 spans 14 residues. Per the germline V gene, CDR1 is ENHRY and CDR2 is SYGVKD. The CDR3 protein is CAISESGSNQPQHF. CDR3 coding DNA: TGTGCCATAAGTGAGTCAGGAAGCAATCAGCCCCAGCATTTT.

The genes are TRBV7-9 and TRBJ2-5; D is possibly TRBD2 (6 bases). The CDR3 length is 17 residues. Germline lookup yields CDR1 SEHNR and CDR2 FQNEAQ (reference sequence). The ends were cut back, 5 bases at V and 0 bases at J, with 19 bases in the middle. The CDR3 here is CASSRGTPDPYQETQYF. Written as DNA, the CDR3 is TGTGCCAGCAGCCGGGGGACCCCGGATCCGTACCAAGAGACCCAGTACTTC.

The CDR3 protein is CSVGLAGADEQYF. The CDR3 DNA reads as TGCAGCGTTGGACTAGCGGGAGCCGATGAGCAGTACTTC. The chain combines TRBV29-1 with TRBJ2-5; TRBD2 agrees at 12 bases. The J segment lost 11 bases and the V segment lost 4 bases, leaving 8 bases of the junction unmatched. Germline values: CDR1 SQVTM, CDR2 ANQGSEA. This CDR3 is 13 amino acids long.

This clonotype has a handful of counts. This chain joins TRBV5-1 and TRBJ2-6; D uncertain. Germline loops: CDR1 SGHRS, CDR2 YFSETQ. The germline V and J ends were trimmed by 4 bases and 0 bases, with 8 bases remaining between them. CDR3 length: 15 amino acids. DNA of the CDR3: TGCGCCAGCAGCCCCGCGGACTCTGGGGCCAACGTCCTGACTTTC. As protein: CASSPADSGANVLTF.

This clonotype has a count of ten or more. This chain connects TRBV15 to TRBJ2-5; no firm D call. The end of the DNA aligns better with TRBJ2-7, so the J call may be wrong. This CDR3 has 13 residues. Germline values: CDR1 LNHNV, CDR2 YYDKDF (reference sequence). CDR3: CATSRDPRNEQYF. In DNA, the CDR3 is TGTGCCACCAGCAGAGATCCCAGGAACGAGCAGTACTTC.

This chain uses TRBV7-2 with TRBJ2-1; 9 bases align to TRBD2. V was clipped by 0 bases and J by 9 bases; unmatched bases: 9. The CDR3 spans 16 residues. The germline CDR1 and CDR2 sequences are SGHTA and FQGNSA. The CDR3 is CASSLARKAGGGEQFF. The DNA of the CDR3 is TGTGCCAGCAGCTTAGCCCGGAAGGCGGGAGGGGGTGAGCAGTTCTTC.

The chain carries TRBV7-2 and TRBJ2-7; D is unresolved. Germline CDR1 and CDR2: SGHTA and FQGNSA. CDR3 length equals 15 residues. V was trimmed by 5 bases and J by 0 bases, leaving 14 bases between them. CDR3 nucleotide sequence: TGTGCCAGCAGCCCTCGAACACTGAGCTCCTACGAGCAGTACTTC. Its translation: CASSPRTLSSYEQYF. The entire variable domain, with the rest obtained from reference TRBV7-2 and TRBJ2-7, is as follows: GAGVSQSPSNKVTEKGKDVELRCDPISGHTALYWYRQSLGQGLEFLIYFQGNSAPDKSGLPSDRFSAERTGGSVSTLTIQRTQQEDSAVYLCASSPRTLSSYEQYFGPGTRLTVT.

V and J are TRBV4-2 and TRBJ2-2; 14 bases line up with TRBD2. V lost 4 bases to trimming and J lost 7 bases; unmatched junction nucleotides: 5. The length of the CDR3 is 16 residues. Germline loops: CDR1 LGHNA, CDR2 YNFKEQ. The CDR3 bases are TGTGCCAGCAGCCTGACTAGCGGGAGGGCCCTCGGGGAGCTGTTTTTT. Translation gives CASSLTSGRALGELFF.

V and J are TRBV12-3 or TRBV12-4 and TRBJ2-1, with D tentatively TRBD2 (6 bases). V gave up 5 bases and J gave up 1 base, with 15 bases separating them. This CDR3 region has 16 residues. CDR3 coding DNA: TGTGCCAGCAGTCGAACCCTAGCGTCGTCCTACAATGAGCAGTTCTTC. This encodes CASSRTLASSYNEQFF.

This clonotype was found a few times. The chain is built from TRBV6-6 and TRBJ2-1; D not resolved. V lost 0 bases and J lost 1, with 10 bases in between. There are 16 residues in the CDR3. Germline CDR1 is MNHNY and CDR2 is SVGAGI (reference sequence). The CDR3, as DNA: TGTGCCAGCAGTTACTCAGTAGCAGATTCCTACAATGAGCAGTTCTTC. Translated, it gives CASSYSVADSYNEQFF.

A few counts support this clonotype. J is TRBJ2-3 and V is TRBV7-2; D possibly matches TRBD1 or TRBD2 (5 bases each). This CDR3 comprises 14 residues. CDR1 SGHTA and CDR2 FQGNSA come from the germline V gene. Trimming cost V 4 bases and J 6 bases, with 14 bases left between them. CDR3 nucleotides: TGTGCCAGCAGCTCAAAGAGGGGTCCGGATACGCAGTATTTT. Translation gives CASSSKRGPDTQYF.

The V call is TRBV7-2, the J call TRBJ2-2; the D gene could be TRBD1 or TRBD2 (5 bases each). V gave up 5 bases and J gave up 2 bases, with 12 bases separating them. Germline-derived CDR1 and CDR2 are SGHTA and FQGNSA. The CDR3 consists of 15 residues. The CDR3 spells CASSRGTDNTGELFF. CDR3 DNA sequence: TGTGCCAGCAGCCGAGGGACGGATAACACCGGGGAGCTGTTTTTT.

The chain combines TRBV3-1 with TRBJ2-5; D is uncertain. Germline V gene sequence: CDR1 LGHDT, CDR2 YNNKEL (reference sequence). V was pared by 2 bases and J by 5 bases, with 12 bases between. This CDR3 has 14 residues. The CDR3 coding sequence is TGTGCCAGCAGCCAACGGACCTTGGGGGAGACCCAGTACTTC. Translation gives CASSQRTLGETQYF.

Concerning this clonotype itself: A much larger clone is a single base away; this may be a read error. The J gene is TRBJ1-5, the V gene TRBV12-3 or TRBV12-4; D remains unclear. The CDR3 is 13 residues long. V lost 3 bases and J lost 5, with 8 bases in between. The CDR3 protein is CASSFGRDQPQHF. The CDR3 coding sequence is TGTGCCAGCAGTTTCGGCCGGGATCAGCCCCAGCATTTT.

The chain uses TRBV6-6 and TRBJ2-5; 9 bases match TRBD1. This CDR3 contains 16 residues. The ends lost 4 bases at V and 5 bases at J; junction bases unmatched: 11. CDR1 MNHNY and CDR2 SVGAGI come from the germline V gene (reference sequence). In DNA, the CDR3 is TGTGCCAGCAGTTTTCGACAGGGGGGATCAGGGGAGACCCAGTACTTC. Its protein is CASSFRQGGSGETQYF.

This sequence joins TRBV6-2 or TRBV6-3 and TRBJ1-6; no firm D call. The CDR3 consists of 12 residues. Germline V CDR1 and CDR2: MNHEY, SVGEGT. The V end lost 2 bases, the J end lost 10 bases, and 6 bases lay between the germline ends. CDR3 nucleotide sequence: TGTGCCAGCAGTTACGGCGACTCACCCCTCCACTTT. Translated, it gives CASSYGDSPLHF.